The 25 T cell receptor beta chains below come from one sample, sequenced in a study of vaccination effects on CD4 cells after COVID-19. These TCRs' antigens remain unknown. Antigen-specific CD4+ T cells were expanded (with viral peptide pools) by the ViraFEST assay ahead of sequencing. CD4+ T cell isolation took place after about nine days of culture. Convalescent patients had PCR-confirmed SARS-CoV-2 infection between March and December 2020. Participants received two doses of either the BNT162b2 or mRNA-1273 vaccine. Some clones are missing from TCRdb's copy, which holds only in-frame ones; the method was immunoSEQ multiplex PCR. The top ten hold roughly 20% of the sample, which has more than 15,000 clones, 65% to 80% seen once. The sample consisted of CD4+ T cells from PBMCs cultured with SARS-CoV-2 spike peptides, taken after COVID-19 vaccination. Source of these receptors: a human donor who had a prior SARS-CoV-2 infection.

The chain uses TRBV12-3 or TRBV12-4 and TRBJ2-1; no firm D call. The CDR3 totals 13 residues. V was trimmed by 6 bases and J by 7 bases, leaving 13 bases between them. The CDR3, as DNA: TGTGCCAGCAGATCTACGAATTTAAATGAGCAGTTCTTC. It specifies CASRSTNLNEQFF.

This clone was seen a single time. The V and J genes are TRBV7-3 and TRBJ2-1; D not certain. Trimming cost V 5 bases and J 6 bases, with 8 bases left between them. The CDR3 is made up of 12 amino acids. The V gene's germline CDR1 is SGHTA and CDR2 FQGTGA. In nucleotides, the CDR3 is TGTGCCAGCAGCACCGGACCCAATGAGCAGTTCTTC. This gives the protein CASSTGPNEQFF.

The chain has TRBV5-1 and TRBJ2-3, with 8 positions matching TRBD1. Germline CDR1 is SGHRS and CDR2 is YFSETQ. The length of the CDR3 is 15 residues. V was clipped by 1 base and J by 6 bases; unmatched bases: 7. This CDR3 reads CASSLPGQAADTQYF. In DNA form, the CDR3 reads TGCGCCAGCAGCTTGCCGGGACAGGCGGCCGATACGCAGTATTTT.

This chain uses TRBV19 with TRBJ2-1; D might be TRBD1 (5 bases). The CDR3 extends over 13 amino acids. V lost 6 bases to trimming and J lost 4 bases, with 10 bases between them. Germline lookup yields CDR1 LNHDA and CDR2 SQIVND (reference sequence). The CDR3 spells CASSPTAYNEQFF. The CDR3 DNA sequence: TGTGCCAGTAGCCCGACAGCGTACAATGAGCAGTTCTTC.

The V gene is TRBV5-1, the J gene TRBJ2-5; no clear D gene. Between the trimmed V and J ends, which lost 0 bases and 5 bases, there was a span of 8 bases. The CDR3 runs to 13 residues. CDR1 SGHRS and CDR2 YFSETQ come from the germline V gene. The CDR3 sequence: CASSLAGWETQYF. CDR3 nucleotides: TGCGCCAGCAGCTTGGCGGGCTGGGAGACCCAGTACTTC.

The sample holds one count of this clone. The DNA for the CDR3 is TGTGCCAGCGGAGGGATCTGGGGGGATGAAAAACTGTTTTTT. It is translated as CASGGIWGDEKLFF. The V call is TRBV6-5, the J call TRBJ1-4, with a tentative D call TRBD1 (5 bases). Germline assignment: CDR1 MNHEY and CDR2 SVGAGI. V was cut by 8 bases and J by 6 bases, with 16 bases left in between. The length of the CDR3 is 14 residues.

The chain combines TRBV19 with TRBJ1-5, with 7 bases aligning to TRBD1. The germline V gene encodes CDR1 LNHDA and CDR2 SQIVND (reference sequence). With V trimmed by 4 bases and J by 6 bases, 15 bases remained unmatched. The CDR3 totals 17 residues. CDR3 nucleotide sequence: TGTGCCAGTAGTACCCAAAGGAGGGACAGCTTGAGTCAGCCCCAGCATTTT. It is translated as CASSTQRRDSLSQPQHF. The full variable domain, rest sourced from reference TRBV19 and TRBJ1-5, is DGGITQSPKYLFRKEGQNVTLSCEQNLNHDAMYWYRQDPGQGLRLIYYSQIVNDFQKGDIAEGYSVSREKKESFPLTVTSAQKNPTAFYLCASSTQRRDSLSQPQHFGDGTRLSIL.

This rearrangement joins TRBV18 to TRBJ1-3; no clear D. Trimming stripped 0 bases from V and 4 bases from J, with 7 bases between. Germline loops: CDR1 KGHSH, CDR2 LQKENI. This CDR3 contains 14 residues. The CDR3 DNA reads as TGTGCCAGCTCACCACCGAGTGTAGGAAACACCATATATTTT. Translating gives CASSPPSVGNTIYF.

This clone came up a few times. The chain combines TRBV2 with TRBJ2-7; 8 bases fit TRBD2. Trimming cost V 3 bases and J 4 bases; bases outside gene matches: 5. This CDR3 region has 14 residues. Germline CDR1 reads SNHLY; CDR2 reads FYNNEI. In DNA form, the CDR3 reads TGTGCCAGCAGTGAGGAGCGGGAGTGGTACGAGCAGTACTTC. Protein sequence: CASSEEREWYEQYF.

The rearrangement links TRBV5-1 to TRBJ2-7; TRBD2 matches 10 bases. Trimming took 0 bases from V and 6 from J; bases not matched to a gene: 6. Germline V gene data show CDR1 as SGHRS and CDR2 as YFSETQ. This CDR3 is built from 15 residues. CDR3 in amino acids: CASSLDGSGRSEQYF. The CDR3 nucleotides are TGCGCCAGCAGCTTGGATGGTAGCGGGAGGTCCGAGCAGTACTTC.

J is TRBJ2-5 and V is TRBV7-8; D tentatively reads TRBD1 or TRBD2 (5 bases each). In germline, CDR1 is SGHVS, CDR2 FQNEAQ. The V end lost 4 bases, the J end lost 5 bases, and 14 bases lay between the germline ends. CDR3 length: 14 amino acids. For the CDR3, the DNA is TGTGCCAGCAGCTCCCTTCGGGGCGCCGAGACCCAGTACTTC. Amino acid sequence: CASSSLRGAETQYF.

The chain joins TRBV7-2 to TRBJ1-6; TRBD1 aligns across 11 bases. CDR1 and CDR2 from the germline V gene are SGHTA and FQGNSA. There are 16 residues in the CDR3. The V segment lost 3 bases and the J segment 4 bases; nucleotides outside the gene matches: 2. The chain's CDR3 is CASSFGTGGYNSPLHF. CDR3 DNA: TGTGCCAGCAGCTTCGGGACAGGGGGTTATAATTCACCCCTCCACTTT.

This clone appeared a single time. The chain recombines TRBV4-3 with TRBJ1-4, with TRBD1 matching over 8 bases. With 4 bases clipped from V and 3 bases from J, the junction kept 7 bases outside the gene matches. CDR3 length equals 16 residues. Looked up from germline, CDR1 is LGHNA and CDR2 is YSLEER. The CDR3 here is CASSRLQGASNEKLFF. Here the CDR3 DNA reads TGCGCCAGCAGCCGACTCCAGGGGGCTTCTAATGAAAAACTGTTTTTT.

The count of this clone is one. The gene calls are TRBV5-1 and TRBJ1-4; D is unclear. The germline CDR1 and CDR2 sequences are SGHRS and YFSETQ. This CDR3 has 16 residues. Trimming removed 1 base at V and 0 bases at J, with 10 bases between. The DNA of the CDR3 is TGCGCCAGCAGCTTGAACCACGGAGCAACTAATGAAAAACTGTTTTTT. Encoded protein: CASSLNHGATNEKLFF.

The CDR3 nucleotides are TGTGCCACCAGTGATTTGCGTGCTTTCAGCACAGATACGCAGTATTTT. This gives the protein CATSDLRAFSTDTQYF. The chain couples TRBV24-1 to TRBJ2-3; no reliable D call. The germline gives CDR1 KGHDR, CDR2 SFDVKD. Trimming cost V 0 bases and J 0 bases, with 9 bases left between them. The CDR3 spans 16 residues.

The chain carries TRBV7-9 and TRBJ2-1; D not resolved. There are 14 residues in the CDR3. V was pared by 5 bases and J by 0 bases, with 8 bases between. From germline, CDR1 is SEHNR and CDR2 FQNEAQ (reference sequence). CDR3 sequence: CASSPASSYNEQFF. The CDR3 DNA sequence: TGTGCCAGCAGCCCAGCGAGCTCCTACAATGAGCAGTTCTTC.

Judged by abundance, this clone is large. This chain joins TRBV6-2 or TRBV6-3 and TRBJ1-2; D gene ambiguous. With 0 bases removed from V and 8 bases from J, the gap between germline ends came to 16 bases. The CDR3 sequence is 15 residues long. CDR1 is MNHEY, CDR2 SVGEGT, per germline. CDR3 residues: CASSYSPAALYGYTF. The CDR3 bases are TGTGCCAGCAGTTACTCCCCGGCAGCTCTCTACGGCTACACCTTC.

Details on this clone: The germline gene is not matched at one end of the junction; a read error may be the cause. The chain employs TRBV30 and TRBJ2-7, with D uncertain. The germline V gene encodes CDR1 GTSNPN and CDR2 SVGIG (reference sequence). This CDR3 has 14 residues. CDR3 sequence (DNA): TGTGCCTGGAGTGTAGGGTGGACCTCCTCCGAGCAGTACTTC. Translated: CAWSVGWTSSEQYF. Full variable domain (remainder filled in from reference TRBV30 and TRBJ2-7): SQTIHQWPATLVQPVGSPLSLECTVEGTSNPNLYWYRQAAGRGLQLLFYSVGIGQISSEVPQNLSASRPQDRQFILSSKKLLLSDSGFYLCAWSVGWTSSEQYFGPGTRLTVT.

This clone was recorded a few times. The chain recombines TRBV19 with TRBJ1-6; 8 bases are shared with TRBD1. The CDR3 loop spans 13 amino acids. Germline trimming cut 9 bases from V and 4 bases from J; bases unmatched to any gene: 2. CDR1 is LNHDA, CDR2 SQIVND, per germline (reference sequence). The CDR3 loop is CASRGPYNSPLHF. The CDR3 DNA reads TGTGCCAGCAGGGGGCCTTATAATTCACCCCTCCACTTT.

The V call is TRBV4-3, the J call TRBJ2-3; TRBD2 matches 10 bases. The CDR3 sequence is 17 residues long. Germline loops: CDR1 LGHNA, CDR2 YSLEER. The trim removed 0 bases at V and 5 bases at J, leaving 8 bases unmatched. CDR3 protein: CASSQDLASGRGDTQYF. The CDR3 coding sequence is TGCGCCAGCAGCCAAGATCTGGCTAGCGGGAGAGGAGATACGCAGTATTTT.

This chain uses TRBV4-3 with TRBJ2-4, with TRBD2 identical over 10 bases. From germline, CDR1 is LGHNA and CDR2 YSLEER. V lost 0 bases, J lost 1 base, and 12 bases stayed unmatched. The CDR3 covers 20 residues. The DNA of the CDR3 is TGCGCCAGCAGCCAAGAAATAATCAGGGCTAGCGGGAGTGCCAAAAACATTCAGTACTTC. Protein sequence: CASSQEIIRASGSAKNIQYF.

The chain combines TRBV4-1 with TRBJ2-3, with D unresolved. The CDR3 is 18 amino acids. Looked up from germline, CDR1 is MGHRA and CDR2 is YSYEKL. Trimming pared 0 bases from V and 0 bases from J, leaving 16 bases between. In nucleotides, the CDR3 is TGCGCCAGCAGCCAAGAATCCTTGGGCCGCGCTAGCACAGATACGCAGTATTTT. Residues: CASSQESLGRASTDTQYF.

V gene TRBV27 combines with J gene TRBJ2-7, with 7 bases lining up with TRBD2. CDR1 is MNHEY, CDR2 SMNVEV, per germline (reference sequence). This CDR3 spans 14 amino acids. V shed 5 bases and J 7 bases; nucleotides not matched to a gene: 11. Written as DNA, the CDR3 is TGTGCCAGCAGTCGTTCAGCGGGGTTGAGAGAGCAGTACTTC. It specifies CASSRSAGLREQYF.

In nucleotides, the CDR3 is TGTGCCAGCGGTCGGTACACCGGGGAGCTGTTTTTT. It encodes CASGRYTGELFF. This chain links TRBV6-5 with TRBJ2-2; no clear D gene. The V and J ends lost 8 bases and 3 bases respectively, with 7 bases between them. The germline CDR1 and CDR2 sequences are MNHEY and SVGAGI. This CDR3 is 12 amino acids long.

This clone was picked up one time. The rearrangement joins TRBV3-1 (or the pseudogene TRBV3-2) to TRBJ2-5; a possible D gene is TRBD1 (6 bases). Germline-derived CDR1 and CDR2 are LGHDT and YNNKEL (reference sequence). This CDR3 region has 14 residues. Trimming cost V 4 bases and J 7 bases, with 16 bases left between them. CDR3 sequence: CASSPTTVTGTQYF. The CDR3 DNA follows: TGTGCCAGCAGCCCAACTACAGTGACAGGGACCCAGTACTTC.